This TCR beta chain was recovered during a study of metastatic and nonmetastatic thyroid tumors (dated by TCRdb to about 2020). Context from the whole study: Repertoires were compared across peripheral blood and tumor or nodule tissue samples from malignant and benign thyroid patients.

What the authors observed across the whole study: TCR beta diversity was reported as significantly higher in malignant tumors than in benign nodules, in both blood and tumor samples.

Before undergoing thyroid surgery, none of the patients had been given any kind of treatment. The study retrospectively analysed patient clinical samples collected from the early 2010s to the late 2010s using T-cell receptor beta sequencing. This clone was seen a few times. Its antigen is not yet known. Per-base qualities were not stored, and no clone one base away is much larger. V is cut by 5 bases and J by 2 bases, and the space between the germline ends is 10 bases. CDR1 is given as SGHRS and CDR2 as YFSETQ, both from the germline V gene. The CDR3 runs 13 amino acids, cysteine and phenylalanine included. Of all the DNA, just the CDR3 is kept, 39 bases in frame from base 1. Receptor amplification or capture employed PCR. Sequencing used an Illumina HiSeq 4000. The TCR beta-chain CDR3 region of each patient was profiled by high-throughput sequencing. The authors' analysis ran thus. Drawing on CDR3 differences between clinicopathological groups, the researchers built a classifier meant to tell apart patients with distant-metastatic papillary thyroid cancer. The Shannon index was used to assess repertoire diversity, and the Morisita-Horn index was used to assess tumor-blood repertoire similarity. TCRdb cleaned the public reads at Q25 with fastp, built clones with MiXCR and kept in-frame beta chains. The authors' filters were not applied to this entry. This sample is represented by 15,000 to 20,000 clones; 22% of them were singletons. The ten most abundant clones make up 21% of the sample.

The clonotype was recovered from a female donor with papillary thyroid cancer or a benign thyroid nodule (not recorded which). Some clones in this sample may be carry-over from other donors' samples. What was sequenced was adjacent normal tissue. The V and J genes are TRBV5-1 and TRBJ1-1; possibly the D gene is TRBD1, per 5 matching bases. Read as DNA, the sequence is TGCGCCAGCAGGGCCGGGGGAAACACTGAAGCTTTCTTT. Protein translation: CASRAGGNTEAFF.